Listed below are T cell receptor beta chains from one sample, sequenced in a study of blood T cell repertoires in COVID-19. This table comes from immunoSEQ multiplex PCR, and its TCRdb copy is limited to in-frame clones, with some not included. The top ten hold roughly 15% of the sample, which has over 75,000 clones, approximately 80% seen once. The sequencing sample was made of peripheral blood. Every receptor here comes from a human donor in a cohort sampled during active COVID-19. CDR3s include the opening cysteine and the closing phenylalanine or tryptophan. D genes are given only for firm matches. Clone size is shown for a subset of rows, as once, few, many or a class of expanded clone.

v_gene: TRBV6-5; d_gene: NA; j_gene: TRBJ2-3; abundance: NA; CDR3nt: TGTGCCAGCAGTTACTCAAGGGGAGATACGCAGTATTTT; CDR3aa: CASSYSRGDTQYF
v_gene: TRBV9; d_gene: NA; j_gene: TRBJ1-6; abundance: NA; CDR3nt: TGTGCCAGCGCCGCCAGCTCAGGGGTTGGGGGAAGGGGTTCACCCCTCCACTTT; CDR3aa: CASAASSGVGGRGSPLHF
v_gene: TRBV7-8; d_gene: TRBD1; j_gene: TRBJ2-5; abundance: NA; CDR3nt: TGTGCCAGCAGACAGGGGGCAGAGGAGACCCAGTACTTC; CDR3aa: CASRQGAEETQYF
v_gene: TRBV7-8; d_gene: NA; j_gene: TRBJ1-4; abundance: NA; CDR3nt: TGTGCCAGCAGCTCCTACAGAGCAACTAATGAAAAACTGTTTTTT; CDR3aa: CASSSYRATNEKLFF
v_gene: TRBV28; d_gene: NA; j_gene: TRBJ2-7; abundance: NA; CDR3nt: TGTGCCAGCAGTTCGCTGCCGAGGCAGCTCCTTAACGAGCAGTACTTC; CDR3aa: CASSSLPRQLLNEQYF
v_gene: TRBV12-3/TRBV12-4; d_gene: NA; j_gene: TRBJ2-3; abundance: NA; CDR3nt: TGTGCCAGCATTAGCGGAGACTCAGATACGCAGTATTTT; CDR3aa: CASISGDSDTQYF
v_gene: TRBV30; d_gene: NA; j_gene: TRBJ2-4; abundance: NA; CDR3nt: TGTGCCTGGAGTGTCTTAGCCAAAAACATTCAGTACTTC; CDR3aa: CAWSVLAKNIQYF
v_gene: TRBV19; d_gene: NA; j_gene: TRBJ1-4; abundance: NA; CDR3nt: TGTGCCAGTAGTACCTCAGGGGCCCGTAATGAAAAACTGTTTTTT; CDR3aa: CASSTSGARNEKLFF
v_gene: TRBV28; d_gene: NA; j_gene: TRBJ2-7; abundance: NA; CDR3nt: TGTGCCAGCAGCACCGGGACTTCCCCTACGAGGCAGTACTTC; CDR3aa: CASSTGTSPTRQYF
v_gene: TRBV7-3; d_gene: NA; j_gene: TRBJ2-1; abundance: NA; CDR3nt: TGTGCCAGCAGCTTAATGGGTGCGGGTTCCTACAATGAGCAGTTCTTC; CDR3aa: CASSLMGAGSYNEQFF
v_gene: TRBV7-3; d_gene: NA; j_gene: TRBJ2-5; abundance: NA; CDR3nt: TGTGCCAGCAGCCCCTTTTCTAGCGCTCAAGAGACCCAGTACTTC; CDR3aa: CASSPFSSAQETQYF
v_gene: TRBV19; d_gene: NA; j_gene: TRBJ2-1; abundance: NA; CDR3nt: TGTGCCAGTAGTCCGAATCAGCGGCTCCAGCACAATGAGCAGTTCTTC; CDR3aa: CASSPNQRLQHNEQFF
v_gene: TRBV5-1; d_gene: NA; j_gene: TRBJ1-1; abundance: once; CDR3nt: TGCGCCAGCAGCTTGATCGGCAGAGGGAACACTGAAGCTTTCTTT; CDR3aa: CASSLIGRGNTEAFF
v_gene: TRBV24-1; d_gene: TRBD1; j_gene: TRBJ2-5; abundance: NA; CDR3nt: TGTGCCACCAGTGAAGGGACAGTGGCTGGAGAGACCCAGTACTTC; CDR3aa: CATSEGTVAGETQYF
v_gene: TRBV2; d_gene: NA; j_gene: TRBJ1-1; abundance: NA; CDR3nt: TGTGCCAGCACCGGACACCCAAACACTGAAGCTTTCTTT; CDR3aa: CASTGHPNTEAFF
v_gene: TRBV3-1/TRBV3-2; d_gene: TRBD1; j_gene: TRBJ1-2; abundance: NA; CDR3nt: TGTGCCAGCAGCCATTACGACAGGGGCAATGGCTACACCTTC; CDR3aa: CASSHYDRGNGYTF
v_gene: TRBV2; d_gene: NA; j_gene: TRBJ2-1; abundance: NA; CDR3nt: TGTGCCAGCAGTGTTAATGGGAGACTTTACAATGAGCAGTTCTTC; CDR3aa: CASSVNGRLYNEQFF
v_gene: TRBV7-9; d_gene: TRBD2; j_gene: TRBJ2-2; abundance: NA; CDR3nt: TGTGCCAGCAGCCCGACTAGCGGGGGGGCCGGCGGGGAGCTGTTTTTT; CDR3aa: CASSPTSGGAGGELFF
v_gene: TRBV24-1; d_gene: TRBD1; j_gene: TRBJ2-3; abundance: NA; CDR3nt: TGTGCCACCGAGGGGGCAGGGGGGCAGTATTTT; CDR3aa: CATEGAGGQYF
v_gene: TRBV5-4; d_gene: NA; j_gene: TRBJ2-1; abundance: once; CDR3nt: TGTGCCAGCAGCTCGGGAACCTACAATGAGCAGTTCTTC; CDR3aa: CASSSGTYNEQFF
v_gene: TRBV7-2; d_gene: NA; j_gene: TRBJ2-2; abundance: NA; CDR3nt: TGTGCCAGCAGCCCCCGGACTATGACCGGGGAGCTGTTTTTT; CDR3aa: CASSPRTMTGELFF
v_gene: TRBV27; d_gene: NA; j_gene: TRBJ1-5; abundance: NA; CDR3nt: TGTGCCAGCAGTCCCGGGGGGCGGGGCAATCAGCCCCAGCATTTT; CDR3aa: CASSPGGRGNQPQHF
v_gene: TRBV28; d_gene: TRBD1; j_gene: TRBJ2-3; abundance: NA; CDR3nt: TGTGCCAGCAGCCCGGGACAGGGTAGGACAGATACGCAGTATTTT; CDR3aa: CASSPGQGRTDTQYF
v_gene: TRBV7-3; d_gene: NA; j_gene: TRBJ2-7; abundance: NA; CDR3nt: TGTGCCAGCAGCCCTCTCGGAGGGCAGGGCGAGCAGTACTTC; CDR3aa: CASSPLGGQGEQYF
v_gene: TRBV6-1; d_gene: NA; j_gene: TRBJ1-2; abundance: NA; CDR3nt: TGTGCCAGCAGTGAAGATATACGGAGCTATGGCTACACCTTC; CDR3aa: CASSEDIRSYGYTF
v_gene: TRBV6-5; d_gene: TRBD2; j_gene: TRBJ2-7; abundance: NA; CDR3nt: TGTGCCAGCACTAGCGGGAGCGTTGACTACGAGCAGTACTTC; CDR3aa: CASTSGSVDYEQYF
v_gene: TRBV9; d_gene: NA; j_gene: TRBJ1-3; abundance: NA; CDR3nt: TGTGCCAGCAGCGTAGGGGTGGAGGGAAACACCATATATTTT; CDR3aa: CASSVGVEGNTIYF
v_gene: TRBV7-9; d_gene: NA; j_gene: TRBJ1-5; abundance: NA; CDR3nt: TGTGCCAGCAGCCTCCCAGGGGTCAATCAGCCCCAGCATTTT; CDR3aa: CASSLPGVNQPQHF
v_gene: TRBV24-1; d_gene: TRBD1; j_gene: TRBJ2-1; abundance: NA; CDR3nt: TGTGCCACCAGTGATGGGACAGATCGAGGAAAAGAGCAGTTCTTC; CDR3aa: CATSDGTDRGKEQFF
v_gene: TRBV5-6; d_gene: TRBD2; j_gene: TRBJ2-7; abundance: NA; CDR3nt: TGTGCCAGCAGCTTGGTACGGGAGGAGTACGAGCAGTACTTC; CDR3aa: CASSLVREEYEQYF
v_gene: TRBV5-1; d_gene: NA; j_gene: TRBJ2-2; abundance: NA; CDR3nt: TGCGCCAGCAGCTTGGGTTGGGCAGTCGGCGGGGAGCTGTTTTTT; CDR3aa: CASSLGWAVGGELFF
v_gene: TRBV15; d_gene: NA; j_gene: TRBJ2-1; abundance: NA; CDR3nt: TGTGCCACTAACCGGGACACCTTCAATGAGCAGTTCTTC; CDR3aa: CATNRDTFNEQFF
v_gene: TRBV18; d_gene: TRBD2; j_gene: TRBJ2-7; abundance: NA; CDR3nt: TGTGCCAGCTCAGCCGGACTAGCGGGATCTTACGAGCAGTACTTC; CDR3aa: CASSAGLAGSYEQYF
v_gene: TRBV12-2; d_gene: NA; j_gene: TRBJ1-6; abundance: once; CDR3nt: TGTGCAAGTCGCGGATGGTCCACCGGGACAGGGAATTCACCCCTCCACTTT; CDR3aa: CASRGWSTGTGNSPLHF
v_gene: TRBV7-9; d_gene: NA; j_gene: TRBJ1-4; abundance: NA; CDR3nt: TGTGCCAGCAGCTTAGCAGGGGGTGAAAAACTGTTTTTT; CDR3aa: CASSLAGGEKLFF
v_gene: TRBV6-6; d_gene: NA; j_gene: TRBJ2-2; abundance: NA; CDR3nt: TGTGCCAGCAGTATAATAGGGGGGAACACCGGGGAGCTGTTTTTT; CDR3aa: CASSIIGGNTGELFF
v_gene: TRBV5-4; d_gene: TRBD2; j_gene: TRBJ2-1; abundance: once; CDR3nt: TGTGCCAGCAGTTACCCCTCCCCGGGACTAGCGGGGGTGCCCCAGTTCTTC; CDR3aa: CASSYPSPGLAGVPQFF
v_gene: TRBV28; d_gene: TRBD1; j_gene: TRBJ2-7; abundance: NA; CDR3nt: TGTGCCAGCAGTCCACCCTACGGGACAGGGAATTACGAGCAGTACTTC; CDR3aa: CASSPPYGTGNYEQYF
v_gene: TRBV9; d_gene: NA; j_gene: TRBJ1-1; abundance: few; CDR3nt: TGTGCCAGCAGCGTTGAGGGTCTGGGTGAAGCTTTCTTT; CDR3aa: CASSVEGLGEAFF
v_gene: TRBV6-5; d_gene: NA; j_gene: TRBJ1-6; abundance: NA; CDR3nt: TGTGCCAGCAGTTACTCGGCAGGGTCAAATTCACCCCTCCACTTT; CDR3aa: CASSYSAGSNSPLHF
v_gene: TRBV28; d_gene: NA; j_gene: TRBJ1-1; abundance: NA; CDR3nt: TGTGCCAGCAGGGAGGGGTTGAACACTGAAGCTTTCTTT; CDR3aa: CASREGLNTEAFF
v_gene: TRBV4-1; d_gene: NA; j_gene: TRBJ1-6; abundance: NA; CDR3nt: TGCGCCAGCAGCCAAACCGCCACTGGACAGATGAATTCACCCCTCCACTTT; CDR3aa: CASSQTATGQMNSPLHF
v_gene: TRBV29-1; d_gene: NA; j_gene: TRBJ2-7; abundance: once; CDR3nt: TGCAGCGTGCCCCGGGACAACTACGAGCAGTACTTC; CDR3aa: CSVPRDNYEQYF
v_gene: TRBV19; d_gene: TRBD1; j_gene: TRBJ1-2; abundance: once; CDR3nt: TGTGCCAGTAGTATGCCCCGGGACAGATCTAACTATGGCTACACCTTC; CDR3aa: CASSMPRDRSNYGYTF
v_gene: TRBV2; d_gene: TRBD2; j_gene: TRBJ2-1; abundance: NA; CDR3nt: TGTGCCAGCAGTGGCCGGGGGGGCTATGTTGAGCAGTTCTTC; CDR3aa: CASSGRGGYVEQFF
v_gene: TRBV5-1; d_gene: TRBD2; j_gene: TRBJ2-7; abundance: NA; CDR3nt: TGCGCCAGCAGCCCGGGGGGGCAGAGCTCCTACGAGCAGTACTTC; CDR3aa: CASSPGGQSSYEQYF
v_gene: TRBV25-1; d_gene: TRBD2; j_gene: TRBJ2-1; abundance: once; CDR3nt: TGTGCCAGCACAGGGACGGGACTAGACAATGAGCAGTTCTTC; CDR3aa: CASTGTGLDNEQFF
v_gene: TRBV2; d_gene: NA; j_gene: TRBJ1-1; abundance: NA; CDR3nt: TGTGCCAGCAGGAGGGAAGTGTTTGCGTCTGAAGCTTTCTTT; CDR3aa: CASRREVFASEAFF
v_gene: TRBV5-1; d_gene: TRBD1; j_gene: TRBJ1-1; abundance: NA; CDR3nt: TGCGCCAGCAGCTCGTCGGGACAGAAGAACACTGAAGCTTTCTTT; CDR3aa: CASSSSGQKNTEAFF
v_gene: TRBV27; d_gene: NA; j_gene: TRBJ1-1; abundance: NA; CDR3nt: TGTGCCAGCGCTCTGCAGGGCCCGTCGGGCACTGAAGCTTTCTTT; CDR3aa: CASALQGPSGTEAFF
v_gene: TRBV3-1/TRBV3-2; d_gene: NA; j_gene: TRBJ1-5; abundance: NA; CDR3nt: TGTGCCAGCAGCCAAGGGGGACAAGGTGGCAATCAGCCCCAGCATTTT; CDR3aa: CASSQGGQGGNQPQHF
v_gene: TRBV7-2; d_gene: TRBD2; j_gene: TRBJ2-7; abundance: NA; CDR3nt: TGTGCCAGCAGCCCCCTAGCGGGGGGGGCGTACGAGCAGTACTTC; CDR3aa: CASSPLAGGAYEQYF
v_gene: TRBV5-1; d_gene: NA; j_gene: TRBJ2-7; abundance: few; CDR3nt: TGCGCCAGCAGCACCTTGGGGCAGGGCCCCTACGAGCAGTACTTC; CDR3aa: CASSTLGQGPYEQYF
v_gene: TRBV2; d_gene: NA; j_gene: TRBJ1-1; abundance: NA; CDR3nt: TGTGCCAGCAGTGGACAGGTGAACACTGAAGCTTTCTTT; CDR3aa: CASSGQVNTEAFF